A single sample gave rise to the 28 T cell receptor beta chains below, sequenced in a study of blood T cells in healthy people across ages. The use of a sample-barcoded 5' primer and a J-beta primer mix characterized a second PCR of roughly 6 to 12 cycles. TCRdb independently ran MiXCR on the 5' RACE reads; one entry per CDR3 protein. The sample lists fewer than 950,000 distinct CDR3 sequences, 53% occurring once. Material for sequencing was blood. The receptors stem from a man at least 80 years old in good health.

The rearrangement joins TRBV7-8 to TRBJ2-3, with TRBD2 matching 9 bases. The V gene's germline CDR1 is SGHVS and CDR2 FQNEAQ. With V trimmed by 1 base and J by 14 bases, 22 bases remained unmatched. This CDR3 is 18 amino acids long. Here the CDR3 reads CASSLGRGRVGKHRYAYF. CDR3 nucleotide sequence: TGTGCCAGCAGCTTAGGGCGCGGGAGGGTAGGGAAGCACAGATACGCGTATTTT.

This chain uses TRBV11-2 with TRBJ1-1; no firm D call. V shed 0 bases and J shed 1 base, with 12 bases lying between them. This CDR3 comprises 16 residues. The germline gives CDR1 SGHAT, CDR2 FQNNGV. This CDR3 reads CASSLDTVIWNTEAFF. CDR3 in DNA: TGTGCCAGCAGCTTAGATACCGTGATCTGGAACACTGAAGCTTTCTTT.

CDR3 in DNA: TGCAGCGTTGTCGCCCGGACAGGCCAAGAGACCCAGTACTTC. Protein sequence: CSVVARTGQETQYF. The rearrangement joins TRBV29-1 to TRBJ2-5; 7 positions match TRBD1. This CDR3 has 14 amino acids. V dropped 4 bases and J dropped 1; count of bases not matched to a gene: 6. The germline gives CDR1 SQVTM, CDR2 ANQGSEA.

The V and J genes are TRBV27 and TRBJ2-7; the match to TRBD2 covers 12 bases. CDR3 length: 16 amino acids. Germline CDR1 MNHEY, CDR2 SMNVEV (reference sequence). The V and J ends lost 6 bases and 2 bases, in that order; junction bases with no gene match: 8. CDR3 protein: CASRGLAGGPPYEQYF. In nucleotides, the CDR3 is TGTGCCAGCAGGGGGCTAGCGGGAGGGCCGCCCTACGAGCAGTACTTC.

This chain links TRBV20-1 with TRBJ1-3; D remains unclear. Trimming took off 0 bases at V and 0 bases at J, with 9 bases between the two ends. CDR1 is DFQATT, CDR2 SNEGSKA, per germline (reference sequence). This CDR3 spans 15 amino acids. CDR3 protein: CSARDPNSSGNTIYF. CDR3 coding DNA: TGCAGTGCTAGAGATCCCAACAGCTCTGGAAACACCATATATTTT.

This clonotype has at least ten counts. The chain employs TRBV6-2 or TRBV6-3 and TRBJ2-5; no reliable D call. There are 11 residues in the CDR3. V was cut by 6 bases and J by 2 bases, with 4 bases left in between. Germline-derived CDR1 and CDR2 are MNHEY and SVGEGT. The CDR3 DNA sequence: TGTGCCAGCAGCAGACAAGAGACCCAGTACTTC. As protein: CASSRQETQYF.

The sample holds a few counts of this clonotype. The chain recombines TRBV24-1 with TRBJ2-3, with 11 bases fitting TRBD2. The V and J ends lost 5 bases and 6 bases, in that order; junction bases with no gene match: 9. This CDR3 spans 16 amino acids. Germline CDR1 and CDR2: KGHDR and SFDVKD. CDR3 nucleotides: TGTGCCACCAGTGGTGGGACTAGCGGAGTGGTGGATACGCAGTATTTT. Its translation is CATSGGTSGVVDTQYF.

This clonotype was counted between two and nine times. The gene calls are TRBV20-1 and TRBJ2-3, with D perhaps TRBD1 or TRBD2 (5 bases each). The germline V gene encodes CDR1 DFQATT and CDR2 SNEGSKA (reference sequence). The V end was cut by 2 bases, the J end by 1 base, with 7 bases between. The CDR3 length is 13 residues. CDR3 in DNA: TGCAGTGCTAGACGGGACGGCACAGATACGCAGTATTTT. Amino acid sequence: CSARRDGTDTQYF.

The rearrangement joins TRBV15 to TRBJ2-7; the D call may be TRBD1 or TRBD2 (5 bases each). The J call may be wrong; the DNA end is better matched by TRBJ2-4. Germline CDR1 is LNHNV and CDR2 is YYDKDF (reference sequence). This CDR3 contains 12 residues. CDR3: CATSVGGNIQYF. Here the CDR3 DNA reads TGTGCCACCAGCGTTGGGGGAAACATTCAGTACTTC.

Comments on this clonotype: With a much larger clone just one base away, this may be a read error. J is TRBJ2-3 and V is TRBV3-1; D is ambiguous. Germline-derived CDR1 and CDR2 are LGHDT and YNNKEL (reference sequence). The CDR3 spans 13 residues. The CDR3 nucleotides are TGTGCCAGCAGGCAAGTGTCCGGATCTACGCAGTATTTT. This sequence encodes CASRQVSGSTQYF.

V gene TRBV7-2 combines with J gene TRBJ2-7, with 7 bases aligning to TRBD2. Germline V gene lookup returns CDR1 SGHTA and CDR2 FQGNSA. The V gene end was trimmed by 4 bases and the J gene end by 10 bases; junction bases not matched to a gene: 16. The length of the CDR3 is 15 residues. CDR3 sequence (DNA): TGTGCCAGCAGCTACCCTTCTACGGGAGGCGGGGCCCAGTACTTC. This sequence encodes CASSYPSTGGGAQYF.

The chain couples TRBV6-5 to TRBJ1-2; no clear D. Deletions cut 1 base from V and 6 bases from J, with 9 bases between. The CDR3 sequence is 13 residues long. Per the germline V gene, CDR1 is MNHEY and CDR2 is SVGAGI. The DNA for the CDR3 is TGTGCCAGCAGTTACTTCGCTAGGGATGGCTACACCTTC. This encodes CASSYFARDGYTF.

J is TRBJ2-7 and V is TRBV28; D may match TRBD1 or TRBD2 (5 bases each). The length of the CDR3 is 18 residues. From germline, CDR1 is MDHEN and CDR2 SYDVKM. Trimming took 1 base from V and 2 from J, leaving 21 bases between them. The CDR3 nucleotides read TGTGCCAGCAGTTTATACTCACCCCGGGACGGACGAACCTACGAGCAGTACTTC. The encoded protein is CASSLYSPRDGRTYEQYF. Together with reference TRBV28 and TRBJ2-7, the CDR3 gives the full variable domain: DVKVTQSSRYLVKRTGEKVFLECVQDMDHENMFWYRQDPGLGLRLIYFSYDVKMKEKGDIPEGYSVSREKKERFSLILESASTNQTSMYLCASSLYSPRDGRTYEQYFGPGTRLTVT.

This chain links TRBV20-1 with TRBJ1-4; D not certain. CDR3 length: 15 residues. Germline loops: CDR1 DFQATT, CDR2 SNEGSKA (reference sequence). Trimming stripped 5 bases from V and 3 bases from J, with 16 bases between. Here the CDR3 reads CSAGSRITANEKLFF. The CDR3 DNA reads as TGCAGTGCTGGTAGCAGGATTACGGCTAATGAAAAACTGTTTTTT.

The rearrangement joins TRBV7-2 to TRBJ1-5; no clear D gene. The CDR3 runs 14 residues. The germline V gene encodes CDR1 SGHTA and CDR2 FQGNSA. Trimming took 4 bases from V and 7 from J, leaving 14 bases between them. CDR3 loop: CASSSAVLGQPQHF. In DNA form, the CDR3 reads TGTGCCAGCAGCTCGGCCGTTCTGGGACAGCCCCAGCATTTT.

The chain couples TRBV6-2 or TRBV6-3 to TRBJ2-5, with no clear D. This CDR3 is 12 amino acids long. The germline V gene has CDR1 MNHEY and CDR2 SVGEGT. The V end lost 8 bases, the J end lost 5 bases, and 12 bases lay between the germline ends. The CDR3 bases are TGTGCCAGCCGGCAGGCTGGGGAGACCCAGTACTTC. It codes for CASRQAGETQYF.

V usage is TRBV27 and J usage is TRBJ2-7, with 11 bases lining up with TRBD2. This CDR3 comprises 17 residues. V trimming: 5 bases; J trimming: 1 base; junction bases outside the gene matches: 10. Germline V gene data show CDR1 as MNHEY and CDR2 as SMNVEV (reference sequence). The CDR3 DNA sequence: TGTGCCAGCAGTCCCGGACCGGGACTAGCGGAATCCTACGAGCAGTACTTC. Translating it yields CASSPGPGLAESYEQYF.

The chain joins TRBV29-1 to TRBJ2-3; no definite D call. The V end was cut by 2 bases, the J end by 5 bases, with 14 bases between. The CDR3 loop spans 14 amino acids. Germline V gives CDR1 SQVTM, CDR2 ANQGSEA. The CDR3 nucleotides read TGCAGCGTTGAAAGTCTAGTTATCGGAGATACGCAGTATTTT. Protein product: CSVESLVIGDTQYF.

The V call is TRBV5-4, the J call TRBJ2-7; a possible D gene is TRBD2 (6 bases). The CDR3 is made up of 16 amino acids. The V end was cut by 4 bases, the J end by 2 bases, with 19 bases between. Germline V gene lookup returns CDR1 SGHNT and CDR2 YYREEE (reference sequence). The CDR3 here is CASSDEMRGIPYEQYF. The CDR3 DNA reads as TGTGCCAGCAGCGATGAGATGCGGGGAATTCCCTACGAGCAGTACTTC.

Comments on this clonotype: This could be a read error, since a much larger clone is one nucleotide away. J is TRBJ2-7 and V is TRBV7-2; 9 bases map to TRBD1. Germline-derived CDR1 and CDR2 are SGHTA and FQGNSA. This CDR3 is built from 14 residues. The chain's CDR3 is CASSSGTGTYGQYF. The CDR3 nucleotides are TGTGCCAGCAGCTCCGGGACAGGGACCTACGGGCAGTACTTC. The entire variable domain, with the rest obtained from reference TRBV7-2 and TRBJ2-7, is as follows: GAGVSQSPSNKVTEKGKDVELRCDPISGHTALYWYRQSLGQGLEFLIYFQGNSAPDKSGLPSDRFSAERTGGSVSTLTIQRTQQEDSAVYLCASSSGTGTYGQYFGPGTRLTVT.

A single count supports this clonotype. This chain joins TRBV27 and TRBJ2-7; the match to TRBD2 covers 9 bases. Germline V gives CDR1 MNHEY, CDR2 SMNVEV (reference sequence). CDR3 length: 16 amino acids. Germline trimming cut 5 bases from V and 0 bases from J; bases unmatched to any gene: 8. CDR3 region: CASSRTGSGSSYEQYF. The CDR3 DNA is TGTGCCAGCAGTCGTACGGGTAGCGGGAGCTCCTACGAGCAGTACTTC.

The CDR3 DNA sequence: TGTGCTAGCTCTCGCCGGGACCCTGAGAGCAATCAGCCCCAGCATTTT. This encodes CASSRRDPESNQPQHF. The V gene is TRBV7-6, the J gene TRBJ1-5; weak D call: TRBD1 (5 bases). The CDR3 contains 16 residues. Germline V CDR1 and CDR2: SGHVS, FNYEAQ.

The chain has TRBV6-1 and TRBJ1-2; D remains ambiguous. This CDR3 region has 15 residues. V lost 2 bases to trimming and J lost 4 bases, with 14 bases between them. Germline CDR1 reads MNHNS; CDR2 reads SASEGT. The CDR3 spells CASSEIDSDGYGYTF. In DNA form, the CDR3 reads TGTGCCAGCAGTGAAATTGACTCAGATGGCTATGGCTACACCTTC.

The genes are TRBV15 and TRBJ2-7; D is ambiguous. V was clipped by 0 bases and J by 5 bases, with 11 bases between them. Germline V gives CDR1 LNHNV, CDR2 YYDKDF (reference sequence). The CDR3 spans 14 residues. The CDR3 here is CATSRDEVTDEQYF. The CDR3 bases are TGTGCCACCAGCAGAGATGAGGTTACGGACGAGCAGTACTTC.

This clonotype was counted a few times. The V call is TRBV9, the J call TRBJ2-3; TRBD2 agrees at 9 bases. The CDR3 loop spans 16 amino acids. V was pared by 3 bases and J by 5 bases, with 10 bases of the junction left unmatched. Germline assignment: CDR1 SGDLS and CDR2 YYNGEE. In DNA, the CDR3 is TGTGCCAGCAGCGGGGCTAGCGGGACGAAGCGAGATACGCAGTATTTT. Protein: CASSGASGTKRDTQYF.

This clonotype was counted only a few times. The V call is TRBV27, the J call TRBJ2-7; no clear D. The germline V gene encodes CDR1 MNHEY and CDR2 SMNVEV (reference sequence). There are 15 residues in the CDR3. Trimming cost V 6 bases and J 4 bases, with 19 bases left between them. DNA for the CDR3: TGTGCCAGCAGCAAGAAGCCCCTATTACTTTACGAGCAGTACTTC. Protein: CASSKKPLLLYEQYF.

The table lists this clonotype with a count of one. The chain employs TRBV27 and TRBJ2-7, with 15 bases fitting TRBD2. V lost 4 bases, J lost 0 bases, and 7 bases stayed unmatched. Germline-derived CDR1 and CDR2 are MNHEY and SMNVEV (reference sequence). CDR3 length: 18 residues. In DNA form, the CDR3 reads TGTGCCAGCAGTTCCAACCCGGGACTAGCGGGAGGCTCCTACGAGCAGTACTTC. Protein: CASSSNPGLAGGSYEQYF.

The V call is TRBV4-1, the J call TRBJ2-5; 7 nucleotides line up with TRBD1. The germline V gene has CDR1 MGHRA and CDR2 YSYEKL. The trim removed 0 bases at V and 6 bases at J, leaving 10 bases unmatched. The CDR3 covers 16 residues. CDR3 coding DNA: TGCGCCAGCAGCCAAGATATAGTAGGGGGCGCGCAGACCCAGTACTTC. Its protein product is CASSQDIVGGAQTQYF.